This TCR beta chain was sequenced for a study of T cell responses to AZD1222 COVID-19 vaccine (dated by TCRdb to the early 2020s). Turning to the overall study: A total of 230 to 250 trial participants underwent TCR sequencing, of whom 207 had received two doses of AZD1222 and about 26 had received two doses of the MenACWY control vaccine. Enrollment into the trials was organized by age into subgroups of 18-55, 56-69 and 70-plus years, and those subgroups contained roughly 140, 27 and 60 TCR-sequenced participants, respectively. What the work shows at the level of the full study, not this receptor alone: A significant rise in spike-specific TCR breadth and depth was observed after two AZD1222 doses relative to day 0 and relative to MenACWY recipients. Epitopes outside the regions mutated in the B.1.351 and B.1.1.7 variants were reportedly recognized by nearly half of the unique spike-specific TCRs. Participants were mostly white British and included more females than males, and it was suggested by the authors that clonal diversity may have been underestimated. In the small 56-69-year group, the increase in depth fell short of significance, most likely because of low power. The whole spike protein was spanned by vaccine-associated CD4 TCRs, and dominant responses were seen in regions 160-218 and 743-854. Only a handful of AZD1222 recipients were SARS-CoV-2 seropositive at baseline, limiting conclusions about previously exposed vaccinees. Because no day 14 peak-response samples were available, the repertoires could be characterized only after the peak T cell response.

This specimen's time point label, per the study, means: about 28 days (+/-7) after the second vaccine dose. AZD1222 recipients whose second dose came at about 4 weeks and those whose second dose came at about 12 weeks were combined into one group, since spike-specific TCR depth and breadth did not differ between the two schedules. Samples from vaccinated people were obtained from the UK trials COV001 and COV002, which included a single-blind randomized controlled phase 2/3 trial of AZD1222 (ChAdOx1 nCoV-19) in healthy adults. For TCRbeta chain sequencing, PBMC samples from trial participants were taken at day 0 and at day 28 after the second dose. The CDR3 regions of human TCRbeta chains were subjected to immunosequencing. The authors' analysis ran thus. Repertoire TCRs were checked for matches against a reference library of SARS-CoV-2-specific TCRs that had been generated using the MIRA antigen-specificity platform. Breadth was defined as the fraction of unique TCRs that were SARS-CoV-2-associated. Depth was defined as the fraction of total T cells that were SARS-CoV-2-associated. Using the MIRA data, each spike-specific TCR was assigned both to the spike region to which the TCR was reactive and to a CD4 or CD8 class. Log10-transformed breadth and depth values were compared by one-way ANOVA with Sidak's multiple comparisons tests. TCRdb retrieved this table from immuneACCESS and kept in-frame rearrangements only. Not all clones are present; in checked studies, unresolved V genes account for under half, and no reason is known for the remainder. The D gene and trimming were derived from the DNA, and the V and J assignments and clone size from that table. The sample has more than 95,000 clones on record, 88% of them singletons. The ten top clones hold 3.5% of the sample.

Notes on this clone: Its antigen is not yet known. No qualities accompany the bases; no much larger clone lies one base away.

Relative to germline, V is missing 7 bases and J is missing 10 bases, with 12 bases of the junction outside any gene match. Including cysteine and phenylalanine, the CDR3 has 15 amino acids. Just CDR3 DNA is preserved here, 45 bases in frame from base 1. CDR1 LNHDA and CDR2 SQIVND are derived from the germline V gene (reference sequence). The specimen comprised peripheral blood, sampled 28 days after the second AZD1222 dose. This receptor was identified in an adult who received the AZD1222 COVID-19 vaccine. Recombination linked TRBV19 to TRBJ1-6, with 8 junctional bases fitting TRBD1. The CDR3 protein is CASTSRTGRGSPLHF. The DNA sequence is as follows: TGTGCCAGTACAAGCAGGACAGGGAGGGGCTCACCCCTCCACTTT. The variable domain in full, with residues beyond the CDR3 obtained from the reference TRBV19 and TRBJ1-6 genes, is DGGITQSPKYLFRKEGQNVTLSCEQNLNHDAMYWYRQDPGQGLRLIYYSQIVNDFQKGDIAEGYSVSREKKESFPLTVTSAQKNPTAFYLCASTSRTGRGSPLHFGNGTRLTVT.